This is a list of T cell receptor beta chains from one sample in a study of post-analysis software for immune sequencing data. Each CDR3 protein gets one entry after TCRdb re-called the PCR reads with MiXCR. The profile shows fewer than 850,000 distinct CDR3 sequences, roughly 27% of them singletons. Sequencing used blood. The receptor set was obtained from a girl aged 5 to 17 with multiple sclerosis. Both conserved end residues are part of each CDR3.

v_call: TRBV6-1
j_call: TRBJ1-2
cdr3_aa: CASSEALQGARGYTF

v_call: TRBV9
j_call: TRBJ2-3
cdr3_aa: CASSVLIATDTQYF

v_call: TRBV5-1
j_call: TRBJ1-2
cdr3_aa: CASSWNYRDNYGYTF

v_call: TRBV7-2
j_call: TRBJ2-7
cdr3_aa: CASSLVGRNAYEQYF

v_call: TRBV9
j_call: TRBJ2-7
cdr3_aa: CASSAEAGGSHEQYF

v_call: TRBV20-1
j_call: TRBJ2-1
cdr3_aa: CSASEDALSYNEQFF

v_call: TRBV18
j_call: TRBJ2-1
cdr3_aa: CASSPRGQVSYNEQFF

v_call: TRBV9
j_call: TRBJ1-1
cdr3_aa: CASSVEGTGFTEAFF

v_call: TRBV27
j_call: TRBJ1-4
cdr3_aa: CASSSGGEKLFF

v_call: TRBV20-1
j_call: TRBJ2-7
cdr3_aa: CSARSGAGPSYEQYF

v_call: TRBV5-6
j_call: TRBJ2-3
cdr3_aa: CASSTETGGTADTQYF

v_call: TRBV28
j_call: TRBJ2-5
cdr3_aa: CASSFPGDSQETQYF

v_call: TRBV10-3
j_call: TRBJ2-7
cdr3_aa: CAISESTTGSEQYF

v_call: TRBV4-1
j_call: TRBJ1-6
cdr3_aa: CASSQFDRDSSPLHF

v_call: TRBV4-1
j_call: TRBJ2-1
cdr3_aa: CASSQAPPSSYNEQFF

v_call: TRBV9
j_call: TRBJ2-1
cdr3_aa: CASSVETAYYNEQFF

v_call: TRBV6-5
j_call: TRBJ1-6
cdr3_aa: CASSLAGELGSPLHF

v_call: TRBV5-1
j_call: TRBJ1-2
cdr3_aa: CASSPDRDRPNYGYTF

v_call: TRBV7-2
j_call: TRBJ2-7
cdr3_aa: CASSPRTSVSYEQYF

v_call: TRBV12-3/TRBV12-4
j_call: TRBJ2-7
cdr3_aa: CASSWDRVTYEQYF

v_call: TRBV11-2
j_call: TRBJ2-3
cdr3_aa: CASSPIPPGSDTQYF

v_call: TRBV6-5
j_call: TRBJ2-5
cdr3_aa: CASSSEMRAGETQYF

v_call: TRBV12-3/TRBV12-4
j_call: TRBJ1-3
cdr3_aa: CASSLGLAGNTIYF

v_call: TRBV27
j_call: TRBJ2-1
cdr3_aa: CASRLRLYNNEQFF

v_call: TRBV20-1
j_call: TRBJ2-7
cdr3_aa: CSARGRGQGIYEQYF

v_call: TRBV20-1
j_call: TRBJ1-4
cdr3_aa: CSARADNEKRFF

v_call: TRBV12-3/TRBV12-4
j_call: TRBJ2-1
cdr3_aa: CASRVLGANEQFF

v_call: TRBV7-2
j_call: TRBJ2-7
cdr3_aa: CASSLGRVPYNEQYF

v_call: TRBV20-1
j_call: TRBJ2-4
cdr3_aa: CSACLLPAKNIQYF

v_call: TRBV10-3
j_call: TRBJ2-1
cdr3_aa: CAIKAGDMNNEQFF

v_call: TRBV28
j_call: TRBJ1-2
cdr3_aa: CASRTLDYGYTF

v_call: TRBV6-1
j_call: TRBJ1-1
cdr3_aa: CASSDTPTPNTEAFF

v_call: TRBV7-2
j_call: TRBJ1-5
cdr3_aa: CASSPRTGGRQPQHF

v_call: TRBV7-2
j_call: TRBJ1-4
cdr3_aa: CASSSGRQGAGEKLFF

v_call: TRBV7-2
j_call: TRBJ2-7
cdr3_aa: CACSLIAGGGEQYF

v_call: TRBV18
j_call: TRBJ2-1
cdr3_aa: CASSPGGGLVNEQFF

v_call: TRBV29-1
j_call: TRBJ2-3
cdr3_aa: CSLGGPSTDTQYF

v_call: TRBV7-9
j_call: TRBJ2-1
cdr3_aa: CASSLADLAGSSYNEQFF

v_call: TRBV5-1
j_call: TRBJ1-2
cdr3_aa: CASSLASRNYGYTF

v_call: TRBV19
j_call: TRBJ1-1
cdr3_aa: CASSIPGTPLNTEAFF

v_call: TRBV6-2/TRBV6-3
j_call: TRBJ2-1
cdr3_aa: CASSYQTSGSWRNEQFF

v_call: TRBV6-5
j_call: TRBJ2-7
cdr3_aa: CVAGKGPTYEQYF

v_call: TRBV28
j_call: TRBJ1-2
cdr3_aa: CASRSHRQALNYGYTF

v_call: TRBV5-1
j_call: TRBJ1-5
cdr3_aa: CASSPGAGNQPQHF